This T cell receptor (beta chain) stems from a study of OX40 agonist ivuxolimab in advanced cancers. Background on the study: While on treatment, patients had intravenous ivuxolimab at 0.01 to 10 mg/kg every 2 weeks. Study-level points and caveats: Researchers report that CD8+ T cells had, on average, more expanded clones than CD4+.

As concerns this clone: Its antigen is still unknown.

Researchers took blood at baseline, on cycle 4 day 1, and on cycle 7 day 1. Trimming pared 3 bases from V and 0 bases from J, leaving 13 bases between. Looked up from germline, CDR1 is SGDLS and CDR2 is YYNGEE. The CDR3 has 16 residues. TCRdb's copy holds only in-frame clones and misses some; the assay was immunoSEQ multiplex PCR. Of around 40,000 clones in the sample, more than 75% are singletons; the top ten hold less than 30%. The specimen comprised CD4+ or CD8+ T cells sorted from blood, sampled in a trial of the OX40 agonist ivuxolimab. This receptor was identified in an adult with an advanced solid tumor such as melanoma, head and neck, liver or kidney cancer. The V call is TRBV9, the J call TRBJ2-1; D gene ambiguous. CDR3 sequence reads: CASSAMVLGSYNEQFF. CDR3 bases: TGTGCCAGCAGCGCCATGGTGTTGGGCTCCTACAATGAGCAGTTCTTC.